Detailed here is one TCR beta chain. The antigen remains unidentified. The PCR contained 60 Vbeta and 13 Jbeta primers. Some clones are missing from TCRdb's copy, which holds only in-frame ones; the method was immunoSEQ multiplex PCR. The data contain 200,000 to 250,000 clones, over 65% of them singletons. This record comes from a study of cytomegalovirus exposure and HLA in healthy donors. Study-wide results and limits: TRBV6-2, TRBV6-3 and some other V segments were unresolvable in 87-base-pair reads. A missense DCLRE1C variant was associated with V- and J-gene trimming of TCR beta chains in a later analysis, and an independent cohort replicated the association. Sequencing probably produced one cluster of sequence variants that were highly shared. Productive rates of about 87% or about 30% were seen for most TCR beta V segments in an earlier analysis.

Germline values: CDR1 WNHNN, CDR2 SYGVQD (reference sequence). The junction had 5 bases not matched to a gene; V was cut back by 5 bases and J by 2 bases. This CDR3 has 15 residues. This chain connects TRBV10-1 to TRBJ2-1, with 8 bases identical to TRBD1. The sequence was collected from a woman between 55 and 75 years old in good health and CMV-seropositive. Sequencing was done on a sample of PBMCs. CDR3 bases: TGCGCCAGCAGTCCAGGACAGGGTCCCTACAATGAGCAGTTCTTC. It specifies CASSPGQGPYNEQFF.